Following are 17 T cell receptor beta chains from one sample sequenced in a study of shared clonotypes between healthy human individuals. Terminally differentiated effector memory CD45RA+ cells were left out of the naive CD8 fraction, which was CD45RO-negative and positively selected for CCR7. TCRdb's table, derived via immunoSEQ multiplex PCR, lists solely in-frame clones and lacks some. Among a few million clones, roughly 95% were seen once, and the ten largest hold approximately 1.7%. The sample was naive CD8+ T cells from PBMCs. All receptors come from a man aged 18 to 30 in good health. Some clones in this sample may be carry-over from other donors' samples.

The chain couples TRBV5-6 to TRBJ1-2, with TRBD1 matching 9 bases. Per the germline V gene, CDR1 is SGHDT and CDR2 is YYEEEE. CDR3 size: 14 residues. V trimming: 4 bases; J trimming: 4 bases; junction bases outside the gene matches: 5. The CDR3 region has the DNA TGTGCCAGCAGCAACAGGGGGCAAGGCTATGGCTACACCTTC. Protein product: CASSNRGQGYGYTF.

Remarks on this clone: Within the sample, other DNA sequences also encode this same CDR3. The V gene is TRBV7-9, the J gene TRBJ1-5, with D possibly being TRBD1 (6 bases). Germline values: CDR1 SEHNR, CDR2 FQNEAQ (reference sequence). Trimming left V 4 bases short and J 3 bases short, with 10 bases between. The CDR3 extends over 14 amino acids. The CDR3 is CASSSGQSNQPQHF. The DNA of the CDR3 is TGTGCCAGCAGCTCCGGACAGTCCAATCAGCCCCAGCATTTT.

The chain links TRBV6-5 to TRBJ2-7; 11 positions agree with TRBD2. This CDR3 contains 15 residues. Germline loops: CDR1 MNHEY, CDR2 SVGAGI. V gave up 2 bases and J gave up 7 bases; unmatched junction bases: 7. The CDR3 DNA sequence: TGTGCCAGCAGTTACGCCGAACTAGCGGGAGCGGAGCAGTACTTC. Protein sequence: CASSYAELAGAEQYF.

The gene calls are TRBV6-1 and TRBJ2-7, with 11 bases matching TRBD1. The CDR3 loop spans 15 amino acids. CDR1 and CDR2 (germline): MNHNS, SASEGT. V shed 6 bases and J 0 bases; nucleotides not matched to a gene: 4. CDR3 DNA: TGTGCCAGCAGGGCGGGACAGGGGGTCTCCTACGAGCAGTACTTC. Protein: CASRAGQGVSYEQYF.

The chain is built from TRBV27 and TRBJ2-7; TRBD1 matches 7 bases. CDR1 MNHEY and CDR2 SMNVEV come from the germline V gene (reference sequence). This CDR3 has 15 amino acids. Losses at the gene ends were 6 bases for V and 2 bases for J; bases not matched to a gene: 10. The CDR3 loop is CASSLGSGQTYEQYF. The DNA of the CDR3 is TGTGCCAGCAGCCTGGGCTCGGGACAGACCTACGAGCAGTACTTC.

Notes on this clone: Other DNA sequences in the sample encode the same CDR3. This rearrangement joins TRBV9 to TRBJ1-5; D call uncertain. This CDR3 has 14 residues. Germline V lookup: CDR1 SGDLS, CDR2 YYNGEE. Trimming removed 7 bases at V and 0 bases at J, with 11 bases between. The CDR3 DNA reads TGTGCCAGCTCGTCGAGAGATAGCAATCAGCCCCAGCATTTT. This encodes CASSSRDSNQPQHF. Using reference TRBV9 and TRBJ1-5 for the parts outside the CDR3, the full variable domain is DSGVTQTPKHLITATGQRVTLRCSPRSGDLSVYWYQQSLDQGLQFLIQYYNGEERAKGNILERFSAQQFPDLHSELNLSSLELGDSALYFCASSSRDSNQPQHFGDGTRLSIL.

The chain has TRBV27 and TRBJ2-7, with D uncertain. The CDR3 covers 14 residues. Germline assignment: CDR1 MNHEY and CDR2 SMNVEV (reference sequence). V was pared by 4 bases and J by 0 bases, with 10 bases between. The CDR3 reads CASSSYGSSYEQYF. CDR3 in DNA: TGTGCCAGCAGTTCGTACGGGTCCTCCTACGAGCAGTACTTC.

The chain employs TRBV28 and TRBJ2-6; 7 positions agree with TRBD2. J gave up 6 bases and V 3 bases, and 8 bases lay outside the gene matches. Per the germline V gene, CDR1 is MDHEN and CDR2 is SYDVKM. This CDR3 has 16 residues. As DNA, the CDR3 is TGTGCCAGCAGTTTTTTAAAACGGGAGGAGGCCAACGTCCTGACTTTC. As protein: CASSFLKREEANVLTF.

The chain joins TRBV11-2 to TRBJ2-7; either TRBD1 or TRBD2 may supply D (5 bases each). Germline values: CDR1 SGHAT, CDR2 FQNNGV. This CDR3 is built from 16 residues. V lost 1 base and J lost 6, with 19 bases in between. CDR3 DNA: TGTGCCAGCAGCTTAGGTCCCGGGGCTGGTTGGGGCGAGCAGTACTTC. Translating gives CASSLGPGAGWGEQYF.

This clone showed up just once. Other DNA sequences in this specimen translate into the identical CDR3. The chain combines TRBV4-1 with TRBJ2-7; no definite D call. The V gene lost 1 base and the J gene lost 3 bases, with 7 bases spanning the gap. This CDR3 region has 13 residues. Germline V gene lookup returns CDR1 MGHRA and CDR2 YSYEKL. CDR3 residues: CASSQGADYEQYF. CDR3 in DNA: TGCGCCAGCAGCCAAGGCGCGGACTACGAGCAGTACTTC.

This chain's CDR3 is CASSDPPAGGNEQYF. Written as DNA, the CDR3 is TGTGCCAGCAGCGATCCGCCGGCAGGGGGCAACGAGCAGTACTTC. The J gene is TRBJ2-7, the V gene TRBV7-8, with TRBD1 identical over 8 bases. Germline trimming cut 5 bases from V and 5 bases from J; bases unmatched to any gene: 11. This CDR3 has 15 residues. CDR1 is SGHVS and CDR2 is FQNEAQ in the germline V gene.

This chain links TRBV6-6 with TRBJ2-1; perhaps TRBD2 as D (5 bases). The CDR3 totals 15 residues. CDR1 and CDR2 (germline): MNHNY, SVGAGI (reference sequence). V gave up 0 bases and J gave up 3 bases, with 9 bases separating them. CDR3 in amino acids: CASSYSAGIYNEQFF. The CDR3 nucleotides read TGTGCCAGCAGTTACTCTGCCGGGATCTACAATGAGCAGTTCTTC.

V usage is TRBV27 and J usage is TRBJ2-7; D possibly corresponds to TRBD1 (6 bases). This CDR3 contains 18 residues. Trimming took 3 bases from V and 0 from J, leaving 21 bases between them. The germline CDR1 and CDR2 sequences are MNHEY and SMNVEV (reference sequence). CDR3 sequence: CASSFFPLRGETSYEQYF. DNA of the CDR3: TGTGCCAGCAGTTTTTTTCCCCTCAGGGGTGAGACCTCCTACGAGCAGTACTTC.

On this clone itself: Other DNA sequences of this sample code for an identical CDR3. The rearrangement links TRBV9 to TRBJ1-1; D is perhaps TRBD1 (6 bases). From germline, CDR1 is SGDLS and CDR2 YYNGEE. This CDR3 is built from 13 residues. V lost 8 bases and J lost 0, with 11 bases in between. CDR3 coding DNA: TGTGCCAGTTCCGACAGGTTGAACACTGAAGCTTTCTTT. This sequence encodes CASSDRLNTEAFF.

V and J are TRBV5-6 and TRBJ2-1, with D possibly matching TRBD1 (5 bases). V lost 4 bases to trimming and J lost 13 bases, with 21 bases between them. The CDR3 is made up of 14 amino acids. Germline CDR1 reads SGHDT; CDR2 reads YYEEEE. The CDR3 protein is CASSGADLKSPQFF. CDR3 DNA: TGTGCCAGCAGCGGGGCAGATCTCAAGAGCCCCCAGTTCTTC.

V and J are TRBV7-6 and TRBJ1-1, with D hard to call. Germline V gene lookup returns CDR1 SGHVS and CDR2 FNYEAQ. V shed 4 bases and J shed 6 bases, with 9 bases lying between them. This CDR3 region has 12 residues. This CDR3 is CASSSALAEAFF. In DNA form, the CDR3 reads TGTGCCAGCAGCTCCGCTTTGGCTGAAGCTTTCTTT.

This chain uses TRBV29-1 with TRBJ2-7; no firm D call. The germline gives CDR1 SQVTM, CDR2 ANQGSEA. V dropped 1 base and J dropped 1 base, with 11 bases sitting between them. The CDR3 has 14 amino acids. Written as DNA, the CDR3 is TGCAGCGTTGAAGGGTACGGGCAGTCCTACGAGCAGTACTTC. The encoded protein is CSVEGYGQSYEQYF.